The T cell receptor (beta chain) under discussion was sequenced for a study of shared clonotypes between healthy human individuals. In germline, CDR1 is SGHDN, CDR2 FVKESK. This CDR3 has 14 residues. The germline V and J ends were trimmed by 1 base and 6 bases, with 9 bases remaining between them. Donors comprised healthy HIV-negative adults lacking recent acute infections or vaccinations. Profiling relied on immunoSEQ multiplex PCR, and the TCRdb table lists in-frame clones only, not all of them. The sample records 1,500,000 or so clones, 95% to 97% being singletons. The sample was naive CD4+ T cells sorted from blood. Described subset: CD45RA+ positively selected. This receptor was taken from a man aged 25-40 years in good health. This chain joins TRBV14 and TRBJ1-4, with D unclear. The CDR3 sequence: CASSQVSRDEKLFF. DNA for the CDR3: TGTGCCAGCAGCCAAGTAAGTAGAGATGAAAAACTGTTTTTT.